This T cell receptor beta chain was obtained from a study of cytomegalovirus exposure and HLA in healthy donors. PCR was performed using 60 Vbeta and 13 Jbeta primers. Repertoires were generated with immunoSEQ multiplex PCR, while TCRdb's copy carries only in-frame clones and drops some. The sample shows around 120,000 clones, roughly 80% of them seen only once. CDR3 length: 12 residues. Germline V gene data show CDR1 as SQVTM and CDR2 as ANQGSEA. Trimming took 4 bases from V and 4 from J, leaving 11 bases between them. J is TRBJ2-7 and V is TRBV29-1; tentatively, D is TRBD1 (5 bases). This sequence was found in a female donor in good health and CMV-seropositive. The sequenced sample consisted of PBMCs. CDR3 residues: CSVGGTSYEQYF. The CDR3 region has the DNA TGCAGCGTTGGGGGCACATCTTACGAGCAGTACTTC.